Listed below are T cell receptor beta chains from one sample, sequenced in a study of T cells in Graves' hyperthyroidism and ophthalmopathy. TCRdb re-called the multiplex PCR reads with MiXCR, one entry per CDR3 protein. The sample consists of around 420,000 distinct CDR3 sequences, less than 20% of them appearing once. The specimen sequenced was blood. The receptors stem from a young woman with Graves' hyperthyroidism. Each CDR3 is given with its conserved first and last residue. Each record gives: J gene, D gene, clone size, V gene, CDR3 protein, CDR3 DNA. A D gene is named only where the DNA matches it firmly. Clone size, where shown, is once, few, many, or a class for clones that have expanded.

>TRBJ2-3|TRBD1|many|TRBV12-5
CASGGQGPDTQYF
TGTGCTAGTGGGGGACAGGGCCCAGATACGCAGTATTTT
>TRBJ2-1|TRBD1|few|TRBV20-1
CSARAGTGGSNEQFF
TGCAGTGCTAGAGCCGGGACAGGGGGCTCTAATGAGCAGTTCTTC
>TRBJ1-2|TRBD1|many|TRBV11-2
CASSLDLGGGDGYTF
TGTGCCAGCAGCTTAGATCTAGGAGGGGGCGATGGCTACACCTTC
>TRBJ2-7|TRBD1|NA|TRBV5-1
CASRQGQGAGYEQYF
TGCGCCAGCAGACAGGGACAGGGGGCTGGCTACGAGCAGTACTTC
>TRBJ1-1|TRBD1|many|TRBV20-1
CSARQGARTEAFF
TGCAGTGCTAGGCAGGGGGCACGCACTGAAGCTTTCTTT
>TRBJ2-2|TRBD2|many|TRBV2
CASRFSGGNTGELFF
TGTGCCAGCAGATTTAGCGGGGGGAACACCGGGGAGCTGTTTTTT
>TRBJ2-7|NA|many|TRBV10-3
CAISDGLSSYEQYF
TGTGCCATCAGTGATGGTCTTAGCTCCTACGAGCAGTACTTC
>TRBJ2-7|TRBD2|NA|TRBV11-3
CASSFRLAGVGGRSYEQYF
TGTGCCAGCAGCTTCAGACTAGCGGGAGTCGGCGGGCGGTCCTACGAGCAGTACTTC
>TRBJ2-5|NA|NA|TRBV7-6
CASSPTEVQETQYF
TGTGCCAGCAGCCCGACGGAGGTCCAAGAGACCCAGTACTTC
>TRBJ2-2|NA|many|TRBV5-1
CASSLATAPGELFF
TGCGCCAGCAGTTTGGCGACAGCCCCCGGGGAGCTGTTTTTT